Below, 25 T cell receptor beta chains from the same sample are listed, as sequenced in a study of blood T cell repertoires in COVID-19. Sequenced by immunoSEQ multiplex PCR; TCRdb stores in-frame clones only, minus some. Found here are a few hundred thousand clones, roughly 88% of them singletons; the top ten hold 5.5% to 8.5%. The sample was peripheral blood. These receptors originate from a young woman who had recovered from COVID-19.

This clone was seen many times. The V call is TRBV7-9, the J call TRBJ1-4; D is uncertain. V lost 3 bases and J 7 bases, leaving 9 bases between the germline ends. Germline lookup yields CDR1 SEHNR and CDR2 FQNEAQ (reference sequence). This CDR3 is 13 amino acids long. The CDR3 region has the DNA TGTGCCAGCAGCTTCCAGGATCCTGAAAAACTGTTTTTT. It translates to CASSFQDPEKLFF.

The chain recombines TRBV2 with TRBJ2-7; 13 bases agree with TRBD2. The CDR3 sequence is 16 residues long. CDR1 and CDR2 (germline): SNHLY, FYNNEI. The V gene end was trimmed by 6 bases and the J gene end by 7 bases; junction bases not matched to a gene: 12. The CDR3 nucleotides are TGTGCCAGCAGAGAACCTACTAGCGGGGGGGTCCAGGAGCAGTACTTC. Protein product: CASREPTSGGVQEQYF.

About this clone itself: The junction shows a germline mismatch at one end, possibly a read error. Other nucleotide sequences in the sample specify the same CDR3. The chain is built from TRBV6-1 and TRBJ1-2, with a possible D match to TRBD1 (6 bases). There are 14 residues in the CDR3. CDR1 is MNHNS and CDR2 is SASEGT in the germline V gene. The CDR3 reads CASSEGSGGYGYTF. The CDR3 bases are TGTGCCAGCAGTGAAGGTTCGGGGGGCTATGGCTACACCTTT.

This clone showed up just a few times. The chain is built from TRBV3-1 (or the pseudogene TRBV3-2) and TRBJ1-2; 7 bases are shared with TRBD1. The germline V gene encodes CDR1 LGHDT and CDR2 YNNKEL (reference sequence). This CDR3 comprises 12 residues. V shed 8 bases and J 8 bases; nucleotides not matched to a gene: 8. The CDR3, as DNA: TGTGCCAGCGGCACGGGACAGTCAGGCTACACCTTC. Translation gives CASGTGQSGYTF.

V gene TRBV6-6 combines with J gene TRBJ2-5, with TRBD1 matching 7 bases. Trimming at V came to 4 bases and at J to 3 bases, leaving 8 bases not matched to a gene. Per the germline V gene, CDR1 is MNHNY and CDR2 is SVGAGI (reference sequence). The CDR3 has 15 amino acids. CDR3 loop: CASSFSQGEKETQYF. CDR3 DNA sequence: TGTGCCAGCAGTTTTAGTCAGGGGGAAAAAGAGACCCAGTACTTC.

This sequence joins TRBV21-1 and TRBJ2-2; the table's D call of TRBD2 was not tested on the DNA. TRBV21-1 is marked as a pseudogene. The CDR3 length is 14 residues. In DNA, the CDR3 is TGTGCCAGCAGCACCAACTATAACACCGGGGAGCTGTTTTTT. Translated, it gives CASSTNYNTGELFF.

This clone was seen once. The chain combines TRBV21-1 with TRBJ2-2; the table's D call, TRBD1, was not checked against the DNA. TRBV21-1 is shown as a pseudogene. The CDR3 covers 13 residues. The CDR3 here is CASSRTDTGELFF. CDR3 sequence (DNA): TGTGCCAGCAGCAGGACAGACACCGGGGAGCTGTTTTTT.

This clone showed up just once. The chain links TRBV3-1 (or the pseudogene TRBV3-2) to TRBJ2-4; perhaps TRBD1 as D (5 bases). Germline values: CDR1 LGHDT, CDR2 YNNKEL (reference sequence). The CDR3 is 12 amino acids. V lost 3 bases and J lost 16, with 16 bases in between. The CDR3 protein is CASSQSSRERYF. The CDR3 bases are TGTGCCAGCAGCCAGTCCTCCAGGGAACGATACTTC.

The chain is built from TRBV6-5 and TRBJ2-7, with 9 bases that match TRBD1. CDR3 length: 15 residues. The germline CDR1 and CDR2 sequences are MNHEY and SVGAGI. With V trimmed by 5 bases and J by 3 bases, 8 bases remained unmatched. The CDR3 region is CASSPNGQGIYEQYF. The CDR3 nucleotides are TGTGCCAGCAGTCCTAACGGACAGGGGATCTACGAGCAGTACTTC.

V usage is TRBV18 and J usage is TRBJ1-6; D is undetermined. The CDR3 contains 17 residues. Germline V gene data show CDR1 as KGHSH and CDR2 as LQKENI. Deletions cut 6 bases from V and 2 bases from J, with 17 bases between. The CDR3 region has the DNA TGTGCCAGCTCGCACAATCGAGGATTTCCCTATAATTCACCCCTCCACTTT. Its protein is CASSHNRGFPYNSPLHF.

V usage is TRBV11-2 and J usage is TRBJ2-7, with 7 bases fitting TRBD1. Germline V gives CDR1 SGHAT, CDR2 FQNNGV. The CDR3 sequence is 14 residues long. The V and J ends lost 5 bases and 3 bases, in that order; junction bases with no gene match: 7. This chain's CDR3 is CASSRQGDLYEQYF. The CDR3 coding sequence is TGTGCCAGCAGCCGCCAGGGGGATCTCTACGAGCAGTACTTC.

This clone was counted once. J is TRBJ2-5 and V is TRBV23-1; TRBD2 matches at 8 bases. TRBV23-1 is recorded as an ORF, its role being uncertain. The ends lost 8 bases at V and 2 bases at J; junction bases unmatched: 10. The CDR3 sequence is 15 residues long. The CDR3 spells CASWERGPRQETQYF. The DNA of the CDR3 is TGCGCCAGCTGGGAGCGGGGGCCCCGACAAGAGACCCAGTACTTC.

This clone was counted ten times or more. This chain uses TRBV3-1 (or the pseudogene TRBV3-2) with TRBJ2-2, with D possibly matching TRBD2 (6 bases). The CDR3 has 19 amino acids. The V end lost 0 bases, the J end lost 0 bases, and 17 bases lay between the germline ends. Looked up from germline, CDR1 is LGHDT and CDR2 is YNNKEL (reference sequence). DNA for the CDR3: TGTGCCAGCAGCCAAGAGGACTATATGCTCCCCCCGAACACCGGGGAGCTGTTTTTT. It specifies CASSQEDYMLPPNTGELFF.

The rearrangement joins TRBV3-1 (or the pseudogene TRBV3-2) to TRBJ1-5; tentatively, D is TRBD1 (6 bases). The CDR3 is 14 residues long. The germline V and J ends were trimmed by 4 bases and 3 bases, with 10 bases remaining between them. Looked up from germline, CDR1 is LGHDT and CDR2 is YNNKEL (reference sequence). DNA of the CDR3: TGTGCCAGCAGCCGCAGGGGCGTCAATCAGCCCCAGCATTTT. Its translation: CASSRRGVNQPQHF.

For this clone: The sample contains more than one DNA sequence encoding this CDR3. The chain links TRBV4-3 to TRBJ1-6; TRBD1 matches at 8 bases. Losses at the gene ends were 1 base for V and 7 bases for J; bases not matched to a gene: 0. The length of the CDR3 is 14 residues. Germline CDR1 and CDR2: LGHNA and YSLEER. The CDR3 DNA follows: TGCGCCAGCAGCCAAGGGACAGGGAATTCACCCCTCCACTTT. Its translation is CASSQGTGNSPLHF.

The rearrangement joins TRBV15 to TRBJ2-7; TRBD1 aligns across 9 bases. The ends lost 0 bases at V and 3 bases at J; junction bases unmatched: 9. The length of the CDR3 is 17 residues. CDR1 is LNHNV, CDR2 YYDKDF, per germline (reference sequence). The CDR3 DNA is TGTGCCACCAGCAGAGATTGGCCGGGACAGGGAGTCTACGAGCAGTACTTC. Amino acids: CATSRDWPGQGVYEQYF.

J is TRBJ2-3 and V is TRBV24-1, with a weak D call TRBD2 (6 bases). The CDR3 is made up of 17 amino acids. The V end lost 3 bases, the J end lost 1 base, and 16 bases lay between the germline ends. CDR1 is KGHDR, CDR2 SFDVKD, per germline. The chain's CDR3 is CATSDGTLRSGTDTQYF. The CDR3 bases are TGTGCCACCAGTGATGGGACTCTCAGGTCGGGCACAGATACGCAGTATTTT.

The chain carries TRBV5-1 and TRBJ2-1; D is perhaps TRBD2 (6 bases). CDR3 length equals 13 residues. V was shortened by 5 bases and J by 7 bases, with 13 bases between the two germline ends. Germline V gene lookup returns CDR1 SGHRS and CDR2 YFSETQ. CDR3 coding DNA: TGCGCCAGCAGGGTGGGACTGCTGAATGAGCAGTTCTTC. This encodes CASRVGLLNEQFF.

V is TRBV7-9 and J is TRBJ2-5, with 11 bases identical to TRBD2. Losses at the gene ends were 1 base for V and 0 bases for J; bases not matched to a gene: 10. The germline gives CDR1 SEHNR, CDR2 FQNEAQ (reference sequence). The CDR3 covers 19 residues. DNA for the CDR3: TGTGCCAGCAGCTTAGGTTCGGCTAGCGGGGGGTTCTACCAAGAGACCCAGTACTTC. Translation: CASSLGSASGGFYQETQYF.

The CDR3 DNA sequence: TGTGCCAGCAGTGAACGGCAGGTCTATGGCTACACCTTC. Protein sequence: CASSERQVYGYTF. The chain joins TRBV2 to TRBJ1-2; D unresolved. The CDR3 totals 13 residues. Germline CDR1 and CDR2: SNHLY and FYNNEI. V gave up 2 bases and J gave up 4 bases, with 8 bases separating them.

The gene calls are TRBV18 and TRBJ2-7; 7 bases line up with TRBD1. Germline assignment: CDR1 KGHSH and CDR2 LQKENI. Losses at the gene ends were 4 bases for V and 0 bases for J; bases not matched to a gene: 6. There are 15 residues in the CDR3. The CDR3 region is CASSRSGTDSYEQYF. In DNA, the CDR3 is TGTGCCAGCTCACGCTCCGGGACAGACTCCTACGAGCAGTACTTC.

The V and J genes are TRBV28 and TRBJ1-4; weak D call: TRBD1 (6 bases). The CDR3 has 14 residues. V was shortened by 5 bases and J by 8 bases, with 15 bases between the two germline ends. Germline CDR1 is MDHEN and CDR2 is SYDVKM. The DNA of the CDR3 is TGTGCCAGCAGTATGACAGGTGTAAGGGAAAAACTGTTTTTT. Translating it yields CASSMTGVREKLFF.

The J gene is TRBJ2-1, the V gene TRBV2; 8 nucleotides agree with TRBD2. Germline assignment: CDR1 SNHLY and CDR2 FYNNEI. CDR3 length: 14 amino acids. V lost 5 bases, J lost 4 bases, and 4 bases stayed unmatched. This chain's CDR3 is CASSISGVYNEQFF. The CDR3 DNA reads TGTGCCAGCAGTATTAGCGGGGTTTACAATGAGCAGTTCTTC.

This chain links TRBV18 with TRBJ1-4; D not resolved. The CDR3 length is 15 residues. Germline CDR1 and CDR2: KGHSH and LQKENI. V lost 6 bases to trimming and J lost 4 bases, with 15 bases between them. This chain's CDR3 is CASSLRGPLNEKLFF. The CDR3, as DNA: TGTGCCAGCTCCCTCCGGGGTCCACTTAATGAAAAACTGTTTTTT.

The chain joins TRBV28 to TRBJ1-1, with TRBD1 as a possible D gene (5 bases). The CDR3 is 16 amino acids. CDR1 MDHEN and CDR2 SYDVKM come from the germline V gene. V was shortened by 4 bases and J by 7 bases, with 22 bases between the two germline ends. The CDR3 spells CASSSPSGRAHFEAFF. CDR3 DNA: TGTGCCAGCAGTTCCCCCTCGGGCAGGGCTCACTTTGAAGCTTTCTTT.